The clone carrying this T cell receptor (beta chain) showed up just once. Its antigen is still unknown. This sample is drawn from a study of shared clonotypes between healthy human individuals. The length of the CDR3 is 14 residues. Germline V gene lookup returns CDR1 SGHRS and CDR2 YFSETQ. V gave up 2 bases and J gave up 0 bases, with 5 bases separating them. Points from the study as a whole: Estimated richness was generally greater in naive than memory subsets. A few donors shared about 5% of their naive CD4 clonotypes. For sorted subsets, rarefaction showed incomplete sequencing despite large depth.

Clones were sequenced by immunoSEQ multiplex PCR, and TCRdb holds only the in-frame ones, with some missing. The table has roughly 1,000,000 clones, around 78% seen once. The chain recombines TRBV5-1 with TRBJ2-2; D is uncertain. Sample: memory CD4+ T cells from PBMCs. Subset reported: CD45RA-negative fraction. The TCR comes from a man aged 18 to 35 in good health. Some clones in this sample may be carry-over from other donors' samples. The DNA of the CDR3 is TGCGCCAGCAGCTTTGGGTCGAACACCGGGGAGCTGTTTTTT. The encoded protein is CASSFGSNTGELFF. The full variable domain, its missing parts supplied by reference TRBV5-1 and TRBJ2-2, is KAGVTQTPRYLIKTRGQQVTLSCSPISGHRSVSWYQQTPGQGLQFLFEYFSETQRNKGNFPGRFSGRQFSNSRSEMNVSTLELGDSALYLCASSFGSNTGELFFGEGSRLTVL.